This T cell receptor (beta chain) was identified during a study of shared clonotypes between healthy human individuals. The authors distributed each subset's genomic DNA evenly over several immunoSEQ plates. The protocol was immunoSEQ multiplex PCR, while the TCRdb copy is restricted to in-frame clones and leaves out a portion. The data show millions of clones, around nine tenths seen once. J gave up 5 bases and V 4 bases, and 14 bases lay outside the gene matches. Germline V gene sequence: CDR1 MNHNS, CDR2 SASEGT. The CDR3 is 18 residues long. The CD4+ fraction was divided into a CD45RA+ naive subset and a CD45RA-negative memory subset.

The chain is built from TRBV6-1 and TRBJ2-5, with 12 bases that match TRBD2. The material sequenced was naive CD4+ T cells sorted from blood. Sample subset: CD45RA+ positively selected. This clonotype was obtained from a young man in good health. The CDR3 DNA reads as TGTGCCAGCAGTGTACGGACTAGCGGGACCCCCAAGAAGGAGACCCAGTACTTC. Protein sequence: CASSVRTSGTPKKETQYF.